This record concerns one TCR beta chain sequence. The repertoire was sequenced with immunoSEQ multiplex PCR; TCRdb's copy has only in-frame clones and lacks some. The repertoire holds some 79,000 clones, with more than 75% as singletons. The sample is drawn from a study of control samples from healthy donors and cancer patients. J lost 2 bases, V lost 3 bases, and 4 bases had no gene match. The germline gives CDR1 SGHNT, CDR2 YENEEA. The CDR3 is made up of 15 amino acids. This TCR derives from a woman aged 50 to 65 in good health. The sample taken for sequencing was blood. The rearrangement joins TRBV11-3 to TRBJ2-1; the match to TRBD1 covers 7 bases. For the CDR3, the DNA is TGTGCCAGCAGCTTCCGGGACAGCCCCTACAATGAGCAGTTCTTC. It is translated as CASSFRDSPYNEQFF. Filled out from reference TRBV11-3 and TRBJ2-1, the complete variable domain reads EAGVVQSPRYKIIEKKQPVAFWCNPISGHNTLYWYLQNLGQGPELLIRYENEEAVDDSQLPKDRFSAERLKGVDSTLKIQPAELGDSAVYLCASSFRDSPYNEQFFGPGTRLTVL.